This T cell receptor beta chain was sequenced for a study of blood T cells in healthy people across ages. PCR was performed a second time for about 7 to 12 cycles using a sample-barcoded 5' primer and a J-beta primer mix. Using its own MiXCR run on the 5' RACE reads, TCRdb lists one record per CDR3 protein. Here the sample spans roughly 1.7 million distinct CDR3 sequences, roughly 32% being singletons. The sequencing sample was made of blood. The sequence was collected from a woman aged 25 to 39 in good health.

The CDR3 protein is CASSQDYGNEQFF. The CDR3 DNA follows: TGTGCCAGCAGCCAAGATTATGGCAATGAGCAGTTCTTC. The chain is built from TRBV27 and TRBJ2-1; D not certain. The length of the CDR3 is 13 residues. The V gene lost 6 bases and the J gene lost 6 bases, with 12 bases spanning the gap. Per the germline V gene, CDR1 is MNHEY and CDR2 is SMNVEV (reference sequence).